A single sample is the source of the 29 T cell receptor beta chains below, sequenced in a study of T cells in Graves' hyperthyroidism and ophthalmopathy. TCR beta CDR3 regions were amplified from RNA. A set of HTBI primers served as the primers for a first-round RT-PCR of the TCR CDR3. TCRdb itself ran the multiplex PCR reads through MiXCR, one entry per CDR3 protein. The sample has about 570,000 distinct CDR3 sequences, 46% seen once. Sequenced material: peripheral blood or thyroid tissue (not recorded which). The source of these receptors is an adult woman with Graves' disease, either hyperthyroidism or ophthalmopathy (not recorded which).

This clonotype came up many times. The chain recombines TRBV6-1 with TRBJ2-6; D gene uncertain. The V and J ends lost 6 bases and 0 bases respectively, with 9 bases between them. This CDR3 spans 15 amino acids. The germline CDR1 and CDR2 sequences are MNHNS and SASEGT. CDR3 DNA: TGTGCCAGCAGCTTTGAGAGCTCTGGGGCCAACGTCCTGACTTTC. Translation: CASSFESSGANVLTF.

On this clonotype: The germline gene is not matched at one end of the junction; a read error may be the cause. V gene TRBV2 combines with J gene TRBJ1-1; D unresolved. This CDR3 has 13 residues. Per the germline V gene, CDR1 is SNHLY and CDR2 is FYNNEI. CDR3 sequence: CASTEGMNTEASF. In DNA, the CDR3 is TGTGCCAGCACGGAGGGCATGAACACCGAAGCTTCCTTT. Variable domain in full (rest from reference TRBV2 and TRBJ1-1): EPEVTQTPSHQVTQMGQEVILRCVPISNHLYFYWYRQILGQKVEFLVSFYNNEISEKSEIFDDQFSVERPDGSNFTLKIRSTKLEDSAMYFCASTEGMNTEASFGQGTRLTVV.

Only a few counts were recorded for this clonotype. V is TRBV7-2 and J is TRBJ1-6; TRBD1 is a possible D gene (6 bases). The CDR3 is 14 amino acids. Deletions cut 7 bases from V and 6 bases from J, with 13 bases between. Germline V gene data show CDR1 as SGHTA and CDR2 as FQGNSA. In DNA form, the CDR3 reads TGTGCCAGCAAACGACAGGTCCTTAATTCACCCCTCCACTTT. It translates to CASKRQVLNSPLHF.

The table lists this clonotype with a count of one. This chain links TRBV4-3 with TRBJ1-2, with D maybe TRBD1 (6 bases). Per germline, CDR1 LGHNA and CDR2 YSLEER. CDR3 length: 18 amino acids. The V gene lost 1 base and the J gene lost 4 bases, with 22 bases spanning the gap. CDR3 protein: CASSQAFTSQGTPYGYTF. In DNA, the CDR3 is TGCGCCAGCAGCCAAGCATTCACCTCGCAGGGGACTCCCTATGGCTACACCTTC.

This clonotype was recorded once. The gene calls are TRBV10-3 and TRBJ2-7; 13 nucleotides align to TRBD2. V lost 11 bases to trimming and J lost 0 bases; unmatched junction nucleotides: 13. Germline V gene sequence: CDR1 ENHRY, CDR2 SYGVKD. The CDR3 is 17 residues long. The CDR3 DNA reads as TGTGCCGTCGGCCCGACTAGCGGGAGGCAGAGCTCCTACGAGCAGTACTTC. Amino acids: CAVGPTSGRQSSYEQYF.

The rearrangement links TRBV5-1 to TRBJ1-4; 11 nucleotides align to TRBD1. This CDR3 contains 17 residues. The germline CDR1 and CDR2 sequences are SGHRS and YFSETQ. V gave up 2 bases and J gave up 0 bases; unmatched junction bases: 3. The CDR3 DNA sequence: TGCGCCAGCAGCTTCGGACAGGGGGCAGCAACTAATGAAAAACTGTTTTTT. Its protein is CASSFGQGAATNEKLFF.

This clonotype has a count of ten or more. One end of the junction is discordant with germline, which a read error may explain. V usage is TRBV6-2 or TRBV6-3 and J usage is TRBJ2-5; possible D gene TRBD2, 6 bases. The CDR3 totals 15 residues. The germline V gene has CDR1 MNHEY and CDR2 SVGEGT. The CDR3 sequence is CASSYSGEEIAVLNF. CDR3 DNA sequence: TGTGCCAGCAGTTACTCGGGGGAGGAGATAGCAGTCCTGAACTTC.

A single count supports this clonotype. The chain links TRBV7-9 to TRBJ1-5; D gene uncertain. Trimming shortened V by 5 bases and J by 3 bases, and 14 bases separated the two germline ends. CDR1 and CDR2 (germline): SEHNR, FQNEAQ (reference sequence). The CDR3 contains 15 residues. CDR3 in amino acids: CASSQDRQNNQPQHF. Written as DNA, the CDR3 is TGTGCCAGCAGCCAAGATCGCCAGAACAATCAGCCCCAGCATTTT.

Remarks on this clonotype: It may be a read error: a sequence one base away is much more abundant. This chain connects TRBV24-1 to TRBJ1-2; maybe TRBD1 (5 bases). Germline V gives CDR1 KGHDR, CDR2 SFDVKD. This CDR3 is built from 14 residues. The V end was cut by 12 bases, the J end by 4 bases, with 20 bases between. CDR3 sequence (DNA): TGTGCCGGCAGTTTATCCAGACAGACCTATGGCTACACCTTC. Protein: CAGSLSRQTYGYTF.

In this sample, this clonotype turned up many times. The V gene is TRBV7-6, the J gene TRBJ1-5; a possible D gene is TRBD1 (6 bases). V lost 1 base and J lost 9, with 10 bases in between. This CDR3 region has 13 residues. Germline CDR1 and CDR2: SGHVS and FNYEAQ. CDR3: CASSLDRERPQHF. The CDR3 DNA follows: TGTGCCAGCAGCTTAGACAGGGAGAGGCCCCAGCATTTT. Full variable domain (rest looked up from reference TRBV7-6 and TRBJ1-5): GAGVSQSPRYKVTKRGQDVALRCDPISGHVSLYWYRQALGQGPEFLTYFNYEAQQDKSGLPNDRFSAERPEGSISTLTIQRTEQRDSAMYRCASSLDRERPQHFGDGTRLSIL.

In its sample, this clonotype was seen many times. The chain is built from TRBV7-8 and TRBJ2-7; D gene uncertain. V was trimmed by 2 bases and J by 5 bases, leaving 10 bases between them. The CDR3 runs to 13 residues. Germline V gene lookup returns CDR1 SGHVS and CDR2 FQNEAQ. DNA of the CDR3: TGTGCCAGCAGCTTATTGCCCTGGGACGAGCAGTACTTC. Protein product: CASSLLPWDEQYF.

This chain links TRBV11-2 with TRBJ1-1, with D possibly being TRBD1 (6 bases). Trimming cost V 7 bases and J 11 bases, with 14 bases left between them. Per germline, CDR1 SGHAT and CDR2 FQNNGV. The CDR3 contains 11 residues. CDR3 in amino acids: CASKHGGAAFF. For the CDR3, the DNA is TGTGCCAGCAAACACGGGGGGGCGGCTTTCTTT.

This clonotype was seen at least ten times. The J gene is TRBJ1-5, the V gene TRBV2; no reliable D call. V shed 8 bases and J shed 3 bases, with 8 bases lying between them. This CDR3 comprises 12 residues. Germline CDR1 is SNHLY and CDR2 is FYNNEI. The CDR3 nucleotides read TGTGCCAGCGGGCTTCACAATCAGCCCCAGCATTTT. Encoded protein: CASGLHNQPQHF.

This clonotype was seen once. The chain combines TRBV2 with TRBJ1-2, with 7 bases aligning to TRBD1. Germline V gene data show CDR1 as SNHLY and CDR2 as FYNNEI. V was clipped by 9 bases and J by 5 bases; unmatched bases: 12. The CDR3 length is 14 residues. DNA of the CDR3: TGTGCCAGGGGGGCCGTCGGGACAGAATATGGCTACACCTTC. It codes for CARGAVGTEYGYTF.

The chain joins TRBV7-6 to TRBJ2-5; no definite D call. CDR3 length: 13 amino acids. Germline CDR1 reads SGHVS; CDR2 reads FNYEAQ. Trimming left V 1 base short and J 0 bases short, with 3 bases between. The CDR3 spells CASSLEHQETQYF. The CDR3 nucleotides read TGTGCCAGCAGCTTAGAACACCAAGAGACCCAGTACTTC.

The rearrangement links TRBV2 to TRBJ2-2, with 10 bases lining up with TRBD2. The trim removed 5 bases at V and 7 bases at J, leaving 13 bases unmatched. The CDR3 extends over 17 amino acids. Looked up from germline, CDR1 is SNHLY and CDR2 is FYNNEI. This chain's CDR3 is CASSFLGLAYSNGELFF. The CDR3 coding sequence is TGTGCCAGCAGTTTCCTGGGACTAGCGTATTCTAACGGGGAGCTGTTTTTT. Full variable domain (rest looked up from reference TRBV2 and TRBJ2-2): EPEVTQTPSHQVTQMGQEVILRCVPISNHLYFYWYRQILGQKVEFLVSFYNNEISEKSEIFDDQFSVERPDGSNFTLKIRSTKLEDSAMYFCASSFLGLAYSNGELFFGEGSRLTVL.

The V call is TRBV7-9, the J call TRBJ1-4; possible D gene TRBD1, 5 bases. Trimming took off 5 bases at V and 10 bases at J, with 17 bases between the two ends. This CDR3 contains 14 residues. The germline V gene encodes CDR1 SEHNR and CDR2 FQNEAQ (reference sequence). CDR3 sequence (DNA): TGTGCCAGCAGCCCCGCCCCAGGGTGGGGAAAACTGTTTTTT. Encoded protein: CASSPAPGWGKLFF.

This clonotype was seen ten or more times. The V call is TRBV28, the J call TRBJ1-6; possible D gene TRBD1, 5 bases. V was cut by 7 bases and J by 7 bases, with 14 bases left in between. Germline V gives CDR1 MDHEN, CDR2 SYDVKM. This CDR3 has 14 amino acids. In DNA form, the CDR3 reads TGTGCCAGCAAGGGGTTGGCCTCGAATTCACCCCTCCACTTT. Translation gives CASKGLASNSPLHF.

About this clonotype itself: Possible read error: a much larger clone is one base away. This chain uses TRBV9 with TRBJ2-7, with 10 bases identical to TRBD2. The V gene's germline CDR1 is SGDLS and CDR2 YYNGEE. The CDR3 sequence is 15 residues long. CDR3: CASSSGLAETYEQDF. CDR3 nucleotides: TGTGCCAGCAGCTCTGGACTAGCGGAGACCTACGAGCAGGACTTC.

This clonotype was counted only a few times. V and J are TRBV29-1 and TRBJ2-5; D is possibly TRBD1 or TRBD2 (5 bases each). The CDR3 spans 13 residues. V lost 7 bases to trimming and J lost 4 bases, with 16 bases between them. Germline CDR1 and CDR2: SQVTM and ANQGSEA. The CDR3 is CSAERSGGETQYF. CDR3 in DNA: TGCAGCGCCGAGCGGAGTGGGGGAGAGACCCAGTACTTC.

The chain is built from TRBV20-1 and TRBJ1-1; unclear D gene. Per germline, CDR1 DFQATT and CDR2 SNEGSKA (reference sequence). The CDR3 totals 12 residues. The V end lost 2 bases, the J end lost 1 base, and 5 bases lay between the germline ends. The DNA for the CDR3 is TGCAGTGCTAGAACCAGGAACACTGAAGCTTTCTTT. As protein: CSARTRNTEAFF.

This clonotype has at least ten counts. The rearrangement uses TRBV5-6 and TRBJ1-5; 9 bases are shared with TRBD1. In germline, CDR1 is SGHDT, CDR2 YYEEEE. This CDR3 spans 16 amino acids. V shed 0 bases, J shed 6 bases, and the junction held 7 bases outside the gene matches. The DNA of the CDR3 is TGTGCCAGCAGCTTGGCCCGGGACAGGGTAAGTCAGCCCCAGCATTTT. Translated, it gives CASSLARDRVSQPQHF.

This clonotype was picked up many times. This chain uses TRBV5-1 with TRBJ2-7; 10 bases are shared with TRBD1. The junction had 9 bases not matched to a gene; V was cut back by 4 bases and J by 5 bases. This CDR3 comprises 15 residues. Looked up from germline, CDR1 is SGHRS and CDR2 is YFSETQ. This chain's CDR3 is CASSGRQGASHEQYF. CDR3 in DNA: TGCGCCAGCAGCGGACGACAGGGGGCAAGTCACGAGCAGTACTTC.

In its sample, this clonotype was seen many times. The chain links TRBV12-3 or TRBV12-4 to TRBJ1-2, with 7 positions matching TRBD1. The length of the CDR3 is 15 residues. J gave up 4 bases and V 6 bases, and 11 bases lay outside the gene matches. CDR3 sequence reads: CASRISHRGLYGYTF. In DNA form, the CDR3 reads TGTGCCAGCAGGATATCCCACAGGGGCCTCTATGGCTACACCTTC.

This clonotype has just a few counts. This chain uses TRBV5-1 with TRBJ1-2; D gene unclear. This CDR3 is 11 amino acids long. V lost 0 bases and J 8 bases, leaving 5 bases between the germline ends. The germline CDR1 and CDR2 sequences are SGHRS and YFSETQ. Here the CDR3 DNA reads TGCGCCAGCAGCTTGGGAGAGGGCTACACCTTC. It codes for CASSLGEGYTF.

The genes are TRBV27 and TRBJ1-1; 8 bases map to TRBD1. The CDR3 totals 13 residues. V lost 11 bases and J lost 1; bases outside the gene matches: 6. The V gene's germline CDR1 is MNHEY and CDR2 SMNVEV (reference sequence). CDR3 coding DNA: TGTGCCCTCTGGACAGGGACGAACACTGAAGCTTTCTTT. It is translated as CALWTGTNTEAFF.

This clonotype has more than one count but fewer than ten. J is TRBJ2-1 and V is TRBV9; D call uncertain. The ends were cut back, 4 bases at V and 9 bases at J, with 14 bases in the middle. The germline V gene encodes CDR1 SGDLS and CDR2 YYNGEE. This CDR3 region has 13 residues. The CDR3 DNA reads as TGTGCCAGCAGCCAAGGTCCACTACGTGAGCAGTTCTTC. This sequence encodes CASSQGPLREQFF.

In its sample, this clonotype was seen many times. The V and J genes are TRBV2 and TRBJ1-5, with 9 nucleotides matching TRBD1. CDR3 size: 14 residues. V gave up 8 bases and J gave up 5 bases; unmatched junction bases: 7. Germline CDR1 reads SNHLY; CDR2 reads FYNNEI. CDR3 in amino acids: CASGKQGADQPQHF. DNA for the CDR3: TGTGCCAGCGGTAAACAGGGGGCAGATCAGCCCCAGCATTTT.

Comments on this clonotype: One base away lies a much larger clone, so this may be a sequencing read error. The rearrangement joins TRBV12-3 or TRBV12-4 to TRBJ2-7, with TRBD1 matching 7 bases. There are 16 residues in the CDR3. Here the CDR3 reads CASSLTGTAISYEQHF. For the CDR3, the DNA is TGTGCCAGCAGTTTAACTGGGACAGCTATCTCCTACGAGCAGCACTTC.